The 7 T cell receptor beta chains below all came from one sample that was sequenced in a study of blood T cell repertoires in COVID-19. The data were produced by immunoSEQ multiplex PCR, yet TCRdb's version contains in-frame clones alone and is incomplete. The table records about 320,000 clones, 88% of them present only once. The material sequenced was PBMCs or T cells enriched from blood (not recorded which). The receptors originated from a man under 40 who had recovered from COVID-19.

The CDR3 here is CARSRYDRQPFVSGNTIYF. DNA of the CDR3: TGTGCCAGAAGCAGATATGACAGGCAACCTTTTGTCTCTGGAAACACCATATATTTT. The chain recombines TRBV5-3 with TRBJ1-3, with a possible D match to TRBD1 (6 bases). TRBV5-3 counts as an open reading frame of uncertain function. The CDR3 runs 19 residues. V lost 4 bases and J 0 bases, leaving 23 bases between the germline ends.

CDR3 DNA: TGTGCCAGCAGGAGGGGGGGCTCCTACGAGCAGTACTTC. Its translation is CASRRGGSYEQYF. The V gene is TRBV2, the J gene TRBJ2-7; D possibly corresponds to TRBD2 (7 bases). In germline, CDR1 is SNHLY, CDR2 FYNNEI. This CDR3 region has 13 residues. V was clipped by 6 bases and J by 0 bases, with 9 bases between them.

This sequence joins TRBV29-1 and TRBJ2-2, with D perhaps TRBD1 (5 bases). From germline, CDR1 is SQVTM and CDR2 ANQGSEA. V lost 4 bases, J lost 6 bases, and 9 bases lay in between. The CDR3 is 12 residues long. CDR3 in amino acids: CSVGPRAGELFF. The CDR3, as DNA: TGCAGCGTTGGCCCCAGGGCCGGGGAGCTGTTTTTT.

The rearrangement links TRBV6-6 to TRBJ1-6; 7 bases agree with TRBD1. This CDR3 contains 14 residues. Germline CDR1 reads MNHNY; CDR2 reads SVGAGI (reference sequence). The V gene end was trimmed by 5 bases and the J gene end by 8 bases; junction bases not matched to a gene: 6. The chain's CDR3 is CASSLRDSHSPLHF. The CDR3 DNA reads TGTGCCAGCAGTCTCCGGGACAGCCATTCACCCCTCCACTTT.

The J gene is TRBJ1-1, the V gene TRBV5-4, with D possibly TRBD1 on 6 matching bases. The CDR3 has 13 residues. Germline CDR1 and CDR2: SGHNT and YYREEE (reference sequence). The V end was cut by 0 bases, the J end by 11 bases, with 14 bases between. CDR3 protein: CASSLVDSSQAFF. For the CDR3, the DNA is TGTGCCAGCAGCTTGGTGGACAGCTCGCAGGCTTTCTTT.

The V call is TRBV10-3, the J call TRBJ1-6, with 9 bases that match TRBD1. V was pared by 4 bases and J by 3 bases, with 4 bases of the junction left unmatched. Germline V CDR1 and CDR2: ENHRY, SYGVKD. The CDR3 is 16 residues long. CDR3 nucleotide sequence: TGTGCCATCAGTGTGGGGACAGGGATCTATAATTCACCCCTCCACTTT. It specifies CAISVGTGIYNSPLHF.

This chain connects TRBV18 to TRBJ2-1, with 7 bases fitting TRBD1. Germline values: CDR1 KGHSH, CDR2 LQKENI. The CDR3 consists of 16 residues. The ends lost 5 bases at V and 2 bases at J; junction bases unmatched: 9. The CDR3 loop is CASSTSRQGPYNEQFF. DNA of the CDR3: TGTGCCAGCTCAACCTCTCGACAGGGACCCTACAATGAGCAGTTCTTC.